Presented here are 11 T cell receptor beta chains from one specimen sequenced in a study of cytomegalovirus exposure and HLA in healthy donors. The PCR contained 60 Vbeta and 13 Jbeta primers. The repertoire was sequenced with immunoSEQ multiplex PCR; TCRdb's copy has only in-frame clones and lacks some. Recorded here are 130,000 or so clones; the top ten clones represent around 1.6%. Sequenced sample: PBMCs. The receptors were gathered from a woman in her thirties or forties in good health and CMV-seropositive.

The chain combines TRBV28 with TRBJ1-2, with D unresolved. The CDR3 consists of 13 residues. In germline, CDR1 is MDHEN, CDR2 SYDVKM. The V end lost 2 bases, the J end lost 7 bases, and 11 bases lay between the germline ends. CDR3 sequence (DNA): TGTGCCAGCAGTTTAGTTCACCCCAGTGGCTACACCTTC. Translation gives CASSLVHPSGYTF.

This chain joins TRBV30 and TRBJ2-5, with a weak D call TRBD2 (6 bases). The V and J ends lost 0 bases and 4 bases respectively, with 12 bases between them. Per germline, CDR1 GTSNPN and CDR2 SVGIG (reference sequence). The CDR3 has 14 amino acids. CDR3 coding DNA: TGTGCCTGGAGTGTGGAGGGGCGGAGAGAGACCCAGTACTTC. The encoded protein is CAWSVEGRRETQYF. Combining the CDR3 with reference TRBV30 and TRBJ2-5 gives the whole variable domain SQTIHQWPATLVQPVGSPLSLECTVEGTSNPNLYWYRQAAGRGLQLLFYSVGIGQISSEVPQNLSASRPQDRQFILSSKKLLLSDSGFYLCAWSVEGRRETQYFGPGTRLLVL.

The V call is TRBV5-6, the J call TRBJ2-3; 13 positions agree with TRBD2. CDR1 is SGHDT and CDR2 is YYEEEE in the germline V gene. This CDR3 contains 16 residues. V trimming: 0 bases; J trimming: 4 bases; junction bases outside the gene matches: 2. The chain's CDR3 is CASSLELAGGPDTQYF. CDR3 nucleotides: TGTGCCAGCAGCTTGGAACTAGCGGGAGGGCCAGATACGCAGTATTTT. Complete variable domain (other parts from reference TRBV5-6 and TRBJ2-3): DAGVTQSPTHLIKTRGQQVTLRCSPKSGHDTVSWYQQALGQGPQFIFQYYEEEERQRGNFPDRFSGHQFPNYSSELNVNALLLGDSALYLCASSLELAGGPDTQYFGPGTRLTVL.

CDR3 sequence reads: CASSFWTSGTYEQYF. The CDR3 bases are TGTGCCAGCAGCTTCTGGACTAGCGGGACCTACGAGCAGTACTTC. V usage is TRBV5-6 and J usage is TRBJ2-7, with 12 bases that match TRBD2. Germline V lookup: CDR1 SGHDT, CDR2 YYEEEE. V shed 2 bases and J 2 bases; nucleotides not matched to a gene: 2. The CDR3 sequence is 15 residues long.

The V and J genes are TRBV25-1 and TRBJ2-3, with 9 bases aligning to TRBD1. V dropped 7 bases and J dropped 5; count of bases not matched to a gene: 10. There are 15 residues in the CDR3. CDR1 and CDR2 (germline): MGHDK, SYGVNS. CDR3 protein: CASKKRQGGQDTQYF. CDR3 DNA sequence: TGTGCCAGCAAAAAACGACAGGGGGGACAAGATACGCAGTATTTT.

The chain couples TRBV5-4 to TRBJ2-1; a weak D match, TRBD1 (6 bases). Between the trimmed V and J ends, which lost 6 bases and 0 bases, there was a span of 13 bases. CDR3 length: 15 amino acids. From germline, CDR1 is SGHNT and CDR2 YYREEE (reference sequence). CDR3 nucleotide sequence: TGTGCCAGCACCGTGGGGGCCAGCTCCTACAATGAGCAGTTCTTC. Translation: CASTVGASSYNEQFF.

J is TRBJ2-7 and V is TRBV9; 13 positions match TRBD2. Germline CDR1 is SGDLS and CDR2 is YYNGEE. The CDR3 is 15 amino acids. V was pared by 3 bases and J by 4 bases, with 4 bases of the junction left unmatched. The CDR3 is CASSAGLAGQYEQYF. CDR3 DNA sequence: TGTGCCAGCAGCGCGGGACTAGCGGGACAGTACGAGCAGTACTTC.

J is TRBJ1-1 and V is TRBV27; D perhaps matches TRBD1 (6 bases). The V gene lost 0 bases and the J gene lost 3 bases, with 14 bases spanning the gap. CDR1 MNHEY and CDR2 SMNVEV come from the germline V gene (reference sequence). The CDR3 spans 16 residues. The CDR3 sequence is CASSLSSRGGYTEAFF. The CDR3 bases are TGTGCCAGCAGTTTATCGTCTAGGGGGGGGTACACTGAAGCTTTCTTT.

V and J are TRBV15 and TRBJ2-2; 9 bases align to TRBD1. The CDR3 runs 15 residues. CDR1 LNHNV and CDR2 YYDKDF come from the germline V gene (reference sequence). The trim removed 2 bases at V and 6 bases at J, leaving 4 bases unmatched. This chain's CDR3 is CATSRRDRVSGELFF. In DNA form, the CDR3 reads TGTGCCACCAGCAGAAGGGACAGGGTGTCCGGGGAGCTGTTTTTT.

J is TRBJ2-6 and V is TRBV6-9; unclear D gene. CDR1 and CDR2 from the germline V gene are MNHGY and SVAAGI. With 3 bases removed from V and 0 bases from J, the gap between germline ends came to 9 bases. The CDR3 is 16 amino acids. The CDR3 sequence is CASSYTVGSGANVLTF. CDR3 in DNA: TGTGCCAGCAGTTACACAGTGGGCTCTGGGGCCAACGTCCTGACTTTC.

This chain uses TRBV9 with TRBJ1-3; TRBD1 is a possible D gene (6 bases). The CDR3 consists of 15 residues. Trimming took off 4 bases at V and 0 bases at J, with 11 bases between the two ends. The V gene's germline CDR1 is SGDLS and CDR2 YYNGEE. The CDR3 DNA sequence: TGTGCCAGCAGCCCAGGGGCTGCCTCTGGAAACACCATATATTTT. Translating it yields CASSPGAASGNTIYF.